Presented here are 11 T cell receptor beta chains from one specimen sequenced in a study of T cells expressing NK-cell markers. TCRdb reprocessed the 5' RACE reads, with one entry per CDR3 protein and no DNA. In total, the table holds over 200,000 distinct CDR3 sequences. Sequencing input: blood T cells: a sorted CD56 or NKG2C T cell subset, CD4+ or CD8+ T cells, or bulk PBMC T cells (not recorded which). Source of these receptors: a man aged 18 to 35 in good health.

V usage is TRBV6-5 and J usage is TRBJ2-7. There are 12 residues in the CDR3. CDR1 is MNHEY, CDR2 SVGAGI, per germline. The CDR3 loop is CASSYSGIQQYF.

This rearrangement joins TRBV15 to TRBJ1-2; TCRdb's D gene call, TRBD1, goes unchecked for lack of DNA. The germline V gene has CDR1 LNHNV and CDR2 YYDKDF (reference sequence). This CDR3 comprises 15 residues. The CDR3 here is CATSRDRAGSYGYTF.

This rearrangement joins TRBV18 to TRBJ1-1. Germline V gene sequence: CDR1 KGHSH, CDR2 LQKENI. The CDR3 runs 13 residues. The CDR3 region is CASSADQYTEAFF.

The gene calls are TRBV6-2 or TRBV6-3 and TRBJ2-7. The CDR3 length is 14 residues. CDR1 and CDR2 from the germline V gene are MNHEY and SVGEGT. The CDR3 loop is CASSRVGPSYEQYF.

The rearrangement links TRBV28 to TRBJ2-1; TCRdb's D call, TRBD2, is unchecked because there is no DNA. In germline, CDR1 is MDHEN, CDR2 SYDVKM. The CDR3 consists of 16 residues. The CDR3 region is CASPGRISGRGNEQFF. The variable domain in full, completed from reference TRBV28 and TRBJ2-1, reads DVKVTQSSRYLVKRTGEKVFLECVQDMDHENMFWYRQDPGLGLRLIYFSYDVKMKEKGDIPEGYSVSREKKERFSLILESASTNQTSMYLCASPGRISGRGNEQFFGPGTRLTVL.

The rearrangement uses TRBV20-1 and TRBJ2-5; TCRdb reports TRBD2, a call that lacks DNA to check it against. Germline CDR1 is DFQATT and CDR2 is SNEGSKA (reference sequence). The CDR3 has 17 amino acids. The CDR3 sequence is CSARPPTRLGRLETQYF.

The gene calls are TRBV3-1 and TRBJ2-3; the D call from TCRdb, TRBD1, cannot be confirmed without DNA. CDR1 is LGHDT, CDR2 YNNKEL, per germline (reference sequence). The CDR3 sequence is 15 residues long. CDR3 protein: CASSPGRTYTDTQYF.

The chain couples TRBV5-7 to TRBJ2-1; TCRdb reports TRBD1, a call that lacks DNA to check it against. TRBV5-7 is filed as an ORF, its function uncertain. The CDR3 is made up of 17 amino acids. The CDR3 protein is CASSSRTGFRRFGEQFF.

This rearrangement joins TRBV29-1 to TRBJ2-7. The CDR3 covers 14 residues. The V gene's germline CDR1 is SQVTM and CDR2 ANQGSEA. The CDR3 is CSVEGHSVLGEQYF.

V usage is TRBV12-3 or TRBV12-4 and J usage is TRBJ2-5. This CDR3 has 15 amino acids. The CDR3 loop reads CASSFAGEIQETQYF.

The chain couples TRBV12-3 or TRBV12-4 to TRBJ1-5; TCRdb indicates TRBD1, and absent DNA this call remains unverified. The length of the CDR3 is 16 residues. The CDR3 loop reads CASSAGTGGDGQPQHF.